These 7 T cell receptor beta chains originate from one sample sequenced in a study of neurological immune-mediated disorders. TCRdb used MiXCR to reprocess the 5' RACE reads, holding one entry per CDR3 protein. The sample includes tens of thousands of distinct CDR3 sequences, nearly 6.5% of them seen just once. The sample was CD4+ T cells from blood. The origin of the receptors is a woman between 35 and 50 years old in good health.

This clonotype occurred many times. A read error may be the cause here, since a much bigger clone is one base away. This rearrangement joins TRBV6-5 to TRBJ2-7, with 13 bases fitting TRBD2. This CDR3 is 15 amino acids long. V was pared by 6 bases and J by 3 bases, with 5 bases of the junction left unmatched. The germline gives CDR1 MNHEY, CDR2 SVGAGI. In DNA form, the CDR3 reads TGTGCCAGCAGCCCCGGGACTAGCGGGAACTACGAGCAGTACTTC. Translating gives CASSPGTSGNYEQYF.

This clonotype was seen ten or more times. This chain connects TRBV7-9 to TRBJ2-5, with D unresolved. The germline CDR1 and CDR2 sequences are SEHNR and FQNEAQ (reference sequence). The CDR3 has 12 amino acids. Trimming left V 8 bases short and J 0 bases short, with 7 bases between. Written as DNA, the CDR3 is TGTGCCAGCGTCATGTACCAAGAGACCCAGTACTTC. Protein product: CASVMYQETQYF. Together with reference TRBV7-9 and TRBJ2-5, the CDR3 gives the full variable domain: DTGVSQNPRHKITKRGQNVTFRCDPISEHNRLYWYRQTLGQGPEFLTYFQNEAQLEKSRLLSDRFSAERPKGSFSTLEIQRTEQGDSAMYLCASVMYQETQYFGPGTRLLVL.

This clonotype showed up many times. The chain uses TRBV5-1 and TRBJ2-4; possibly TRBD1 for D (6 bases). Germline V lookup: CDR1 SGHRS, CDR2 YFSETQ. The V end was cut by 3 bases, the J end by 2 bases, with 21 bases between. The CDR3 is 18 residues long. The CDR3 reads CASSSDITGIGSKNIQYF. The CDR3 DNA sequence: TGCGCCAGCAGCTCTGACATTACAGGGATTGGGTCCAAAAACATTCAGTACTTC.

There are many counts of this clonotype. J is TRBJ2-5 and V is TRBV20-1; 8 positions match TRBD2. The CDR3 has 13 residues. Trimming took 2 bases from V and 5 from J; bases not matched to a gene: 4. Per the germline V gene, CDR1 is DFQATT and CDR2 is SNEGSKA (reference sequence). CDR3 bases: TGCAGTGCTAGACGGGAGGGCCGCGAGACCCAGTACTTC. It is translated as CSARREGRETQYF.

This clonotype was seen repeatedly, ten times or more. The chain employs TRBV5-1 and TRBJ2-3, with D unclear. Trimming cost V 0 bases and J 0 bases, with 8 bases left between them. This CDR3 spans 15 amino acids. Germline lookup yields CDR1 SGHRS and CDR2 YFSETQ. CDR3 residues: CASSLDGVSTDTQYF. As DNA, the CDR3 is TGCGCCAGCAGCTTGGACGGAGTAAGCACAGATACGCAGTATTTT.

This clonotype was counted ten times or more. This chain uses TRBV7-8 with TRBJ2-1; TRBD1 aligns across 9 bases. J gave up 5 bases and V 5 bases, and 4 bases lay outside the gene matches. The CDR3 runs 14 residues. The germline V gene has CDR1 SGHVS and CDR2 FQNEAQ. The CDR3 protein is CASSIWDRDNEQFF. The CDR3 coding sequence is TGTGCCAGCAGCATCTGGGACAGGGACAATGAGCAGTTCTTC.

The sample holds many counts of this clonotype. CDR3 in amino acids: CSASEDTDTQYF. The CDR3 DNA reads as TGCAGTGCTAGCGAGGACACAGATACGCAGTATTTT. This chain links TRBV20-1 with TRBJ2-3; D unresolved. Germline V CDR1 and CDR2: DFQATT, SNEGSKA (reference sequence). V shed 3 bases and J shed 2 bases, with 6 bases lying between them. The CDR3 consists of 12 residues.